Presented here are 7 T cell receptor beta chains from one specimen sequenced in a study of a mutant IDH1 vaccine in newly diagnosed glioma. Which antigens these TCRs recognize remains unknown. Regarding time point: week 23, last vaccination. Vaccinated patients received 300 ug of mutant IDH1 20-mer peptide per dose, with topical imiquimod. The data were produced by immunoSEQ multiplex PCR, yet TCRdb's version contains in-frame clones alone and is incomplete. The profile shows tens of thousands of clones, around 86% of them singletons. The starting material was PBMCs, obtained from a glioma patient whose treatment included an IDH1 peptide vaccine. Receptors originate from a man aged 35-49 years with glioma.

V usage is TRBV6-6 and J usage is TRBJ2-5; the D gene is possibly TRBD1 (6 bases). V dropped 6 bases and J dropped 4 bases, with 15 bases sitting between them. Germline CDR1 is MNHNY and CDR2 is SVGAGI (reference sequence). The CDR3 length is 14 residues. CDR3 residues: CASRKGQTVETQYF. In nucleotides, the CDR3 is TGTGCCAGCAGAAAAGGACAGACCGTAGAGACCCAGTACTTC.

The chain joins TRBV14 to TRBJ2-5; no firm D call. V shed 1 base and J shed 1 base, with 10 bases lying between them. Germline lookup yields CDR1 SGHDN and CDR2 FVKESK. The CDR3 is 15 amino acids. This CDR3 is CASSQGPYPQETQYF. The CDR3 coding sequence is TGTGCCAGCAGCCAAGGACCGTATCCCCAAGAGACCCAGTACTTC.

A few counts support this clone. The chain carries TRBV5-6 and TRBJ1-3; D ambiguous. Trimming pared 3 bases from V and 9 bases from J, leaving 7 bases between. Germline CDR1 and CDR2: SGHDT and YYEEEE. The CDR3 covers 11 residues. CDR3 amino acids: CASSSGVTIYF. The CDR3 DNA reads as TGTGCCAGCAGCTCGGGCGTCACCATATATTTT.

The chain combines TRBV2 with TRBJ2-5; the D gene is possibly TRBD1 (6 bases). CDR1 SNHLY and CDR2 FYNNEI come from the germline V gene. Trimming cost V 1 base and J 2 bases, with 11 bases left between them. The CDR3 is made up of 15 amino acids. CDR3 region: CASSEVGAPQETQYF. In DNA form, the CDR3 reads TGTGCCAGCAGTGAAGTGGGGGCCCCTCAAGAGACCCAGTACTTC.

This clone appeared a few times. This chain joins TRBV25-1 and TRBJ1-1; 7 bases agree with TRBD1. V lost 3 bases, J lost 6 bases, and 7 bases stayed unmatched. The CDR3 runs to 14 residues. Germline V gene lookup returns CDR1 MGHDK and CDR2 SYGVNS. The CDR3 sequence: CASSDPGGTAEAFF. The CDR3 nucleotides read TGTGCCAGCAGTGATCCAGGGGGGACCGCTGAAGCTTTCTTT.

This clone was counted a few times. The rearrangement joins TRBV4-2 to TRBJ2-3, with TRBD2 identical over 8 bases. Germline CDR1 is LGHNA and CDR2 is YNFKEQ. V dropped 1 base and J dropped 5; count of bases not matched to a gene: 8. The CDR3 is made up of 16 amino acids. The CDR3 sequence is CASSQGSLAGKDTQYF. The CDR3 DNA reads as TGTGCCAGCAGCCAAGGAAGCCTAGCGGGCAAAGATACGCAGTATTTT.

V gene TRBV19 combines with J gene TRBJ2-3; TRBD2 is a possible D gene (6 bases). This CDR3 region has 17 residues. V gave up 4 bases and J gave up 0 bases, with 17 bases separating them. Germline V lookup: CDR1 LNHDA, CDR2 SQIVND (reference sequence). This CDR3 is CASSTIELAISTDTQYF. The CDR3 DNA sequence: TGTGCCAGTAGTACGATAGAGCTAGCGATTAGCACAGATACGCAGTATTTT.